This TCR beta chain was sequenced for a study of T cells in Graves' hyperthyroidism and ophthalmopathy. The CDR3 is made up of 16 amino acids. Germline CDR1 reads SNHLY; CDR2 reads FYNNEI. To note about this clonotype: Relative to the germline gene, one junction end is altered; a read error may explain this.

RNA transcripts served as the template for amplifying TCR beta CDR3 regions. HTBI primers were the set used in a first-round RT-PCR of the TCR CDR3. TCRdb re-derived calls from the multiplex PCR reads in MiXCR, one entry per CDR3 protein. The sample comprises over 500,000 distinct CDR3 sequences, about 16% of which are singletons, and roughly 29% rests with the top ten. Disease lasting under 3 months, a NOSPECS grade of at least 4, and a Clinical Activity Score of at least 3 were features of the ophthalmopathy patients. The rearrangement uses TRBV2 and TRBJ2-7, with a possible D match to TRBD1 (6 bases). The sample was blood. The clonotype originates from a woman in her thirties with Graves' ophthalmopathy. The CDR3 is CAISERTARATYEQYF. Here the CDR3 DNA reads TGTGCCATCAGTGAGCGGACAGCCCGGGCCACCTACGAGCAGTACTTC.